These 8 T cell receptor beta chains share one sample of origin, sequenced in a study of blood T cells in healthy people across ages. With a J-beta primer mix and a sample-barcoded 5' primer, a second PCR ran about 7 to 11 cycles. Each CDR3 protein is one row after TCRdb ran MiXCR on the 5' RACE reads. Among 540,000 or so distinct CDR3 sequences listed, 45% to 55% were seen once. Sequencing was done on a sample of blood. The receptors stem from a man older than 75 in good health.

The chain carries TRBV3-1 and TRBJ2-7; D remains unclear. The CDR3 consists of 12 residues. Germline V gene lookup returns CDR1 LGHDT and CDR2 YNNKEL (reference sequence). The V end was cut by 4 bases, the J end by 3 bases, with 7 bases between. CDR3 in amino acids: CASSRTFYEQYF. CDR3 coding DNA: TGTGCCAGCAGCCGAACCTTCTACGAGCAGTACTTC.

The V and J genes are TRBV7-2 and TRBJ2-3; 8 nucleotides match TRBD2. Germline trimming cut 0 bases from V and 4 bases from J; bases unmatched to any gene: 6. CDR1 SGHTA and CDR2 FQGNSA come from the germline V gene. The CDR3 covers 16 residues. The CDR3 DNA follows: TGTGCCAGCAGCTTAGCGGGGGCGGGGGGCGCAGATACGCAGTATTTT. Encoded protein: CASSLAGAGGADTQYF.

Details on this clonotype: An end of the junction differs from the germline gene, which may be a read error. CDR3 residues: CASSLVARDQPQHF. The CDR3 DNA follows: TGCGCCAGCAGCTTAGTGGCGCGGGATCAGCCCCAGCATTTT. The chain has TRBV7-2 and TRBJ1-5; no clear D gene. The CDR3 sequence is 14 residues long. Germline V gene sequence: CDR1 SGHTA, CDR2 FQGNSA. Full variable domain (missing parts from reference TRBV7-2 and TRBJ1-5): GAGVSQSPSNKVTEKGKDVELRCDPISGHTALYWYRQSLGQGLEFLIYFQGNSAPDKSGLPSDRFSAERTGGSVSTLTIQRTQQEDSAVYLCASSLVARDQPQHFGDGTRLSIL.

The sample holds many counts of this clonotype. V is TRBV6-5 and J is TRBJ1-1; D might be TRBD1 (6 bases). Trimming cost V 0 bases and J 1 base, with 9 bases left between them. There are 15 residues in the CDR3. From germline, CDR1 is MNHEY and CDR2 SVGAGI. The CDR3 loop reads CASSYSARGNTEAFF. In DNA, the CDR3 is TGTGCCAGCAGTTACTCGGCCAGGGGGAACACTGAAGCTTTCTTT.

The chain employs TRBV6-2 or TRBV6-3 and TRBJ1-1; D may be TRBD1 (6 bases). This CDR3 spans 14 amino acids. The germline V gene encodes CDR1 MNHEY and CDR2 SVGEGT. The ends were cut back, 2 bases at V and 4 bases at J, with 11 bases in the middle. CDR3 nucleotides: TGTGCCAGCAGTTACGTAACAGGGTTCACTGAAGCTTTCTTT. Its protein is CASSYVTGFTEAFF.

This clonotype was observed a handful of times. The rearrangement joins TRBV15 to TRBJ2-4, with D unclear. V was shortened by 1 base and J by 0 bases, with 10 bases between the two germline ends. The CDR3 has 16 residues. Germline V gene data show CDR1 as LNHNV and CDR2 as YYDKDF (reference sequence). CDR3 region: CATSRAGQLAKNIQYF. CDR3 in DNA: TGTGCCACCAGCAGAGCTGGGCAGCTAGCCAAAAACATTCAGTACTTC. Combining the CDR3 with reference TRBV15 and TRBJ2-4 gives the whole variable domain DAMVIQNPRYQVTQFGKPVTLSCSQTLNHNVMYWYQQKSSQAPKLLFHYYDKDFNNEADTPDNFQSRRPNTSFCFLDIRSPGLGDTAMYLCATSRAGQLAKNIQYFGAGTRLSVL.

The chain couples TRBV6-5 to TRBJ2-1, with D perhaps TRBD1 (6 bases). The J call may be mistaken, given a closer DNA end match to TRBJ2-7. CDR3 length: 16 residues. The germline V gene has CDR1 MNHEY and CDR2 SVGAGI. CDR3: CASTKGTRGSYNEQYF. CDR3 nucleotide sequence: TGTGCCAGCACCAAAGGCACCAGGGGCTCCTACAATGAGCAGTACTTC.

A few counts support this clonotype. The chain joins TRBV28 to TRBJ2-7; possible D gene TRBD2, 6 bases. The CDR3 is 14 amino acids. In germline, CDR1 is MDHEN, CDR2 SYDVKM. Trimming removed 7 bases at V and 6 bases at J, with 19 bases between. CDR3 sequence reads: CASIGGNFGGEQYF. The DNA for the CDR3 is TGTGCCAGCATTGGCGGGAACTTCGGGGGCGAGCAGTACTTC.